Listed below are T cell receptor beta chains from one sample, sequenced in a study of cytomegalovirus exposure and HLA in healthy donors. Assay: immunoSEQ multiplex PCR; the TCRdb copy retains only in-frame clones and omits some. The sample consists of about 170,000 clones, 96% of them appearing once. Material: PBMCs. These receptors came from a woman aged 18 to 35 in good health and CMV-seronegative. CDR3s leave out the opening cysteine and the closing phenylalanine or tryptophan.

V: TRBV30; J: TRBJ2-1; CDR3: AWKGAPSYNEQF
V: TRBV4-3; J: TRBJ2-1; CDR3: ASSQEAGQEYNEQF
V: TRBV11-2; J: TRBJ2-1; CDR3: ASSALRRARIYNEQF
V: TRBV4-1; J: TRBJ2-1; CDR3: ASSQIVRYSYNEQF
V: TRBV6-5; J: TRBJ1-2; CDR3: ASSSGSAGYT
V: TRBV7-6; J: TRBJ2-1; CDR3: ASSLGAGGGYNEQF
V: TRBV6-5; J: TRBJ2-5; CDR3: ASSFLTGLGETQY
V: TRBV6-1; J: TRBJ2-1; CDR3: ASRKAGGPRNEQF
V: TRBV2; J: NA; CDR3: ATLRSGQQF
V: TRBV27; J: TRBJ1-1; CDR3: ASSPRDSRNTEAF
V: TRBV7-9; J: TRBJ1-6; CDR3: ASSERGQGNSPLH
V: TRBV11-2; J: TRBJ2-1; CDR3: ASSSLAGTGSNEQF
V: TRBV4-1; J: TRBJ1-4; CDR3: ASTPSTAGQKLF
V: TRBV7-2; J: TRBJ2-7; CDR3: ASSLGVAGTYEQY
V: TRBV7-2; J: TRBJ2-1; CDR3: ASSPRDPGGRQF
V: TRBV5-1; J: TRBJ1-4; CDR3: ASSETIASTGKVF
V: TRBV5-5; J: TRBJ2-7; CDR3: ASSLYYEQY
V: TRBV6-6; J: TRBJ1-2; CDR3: ASRGTGHGGYGYT
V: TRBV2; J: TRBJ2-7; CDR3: ASSLLGTPTEEQY
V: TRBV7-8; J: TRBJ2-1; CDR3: ASGRVAGAYNEQF
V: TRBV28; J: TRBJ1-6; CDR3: ASSFDRQYSPLH
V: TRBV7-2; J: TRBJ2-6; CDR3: ASSPVTGSGANVLT
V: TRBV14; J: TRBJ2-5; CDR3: ASSLVTSIGETQY
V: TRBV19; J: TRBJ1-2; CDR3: ASRDKPYGYT
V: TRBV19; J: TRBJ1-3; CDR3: ASSMRDRGRSSSGNTIY